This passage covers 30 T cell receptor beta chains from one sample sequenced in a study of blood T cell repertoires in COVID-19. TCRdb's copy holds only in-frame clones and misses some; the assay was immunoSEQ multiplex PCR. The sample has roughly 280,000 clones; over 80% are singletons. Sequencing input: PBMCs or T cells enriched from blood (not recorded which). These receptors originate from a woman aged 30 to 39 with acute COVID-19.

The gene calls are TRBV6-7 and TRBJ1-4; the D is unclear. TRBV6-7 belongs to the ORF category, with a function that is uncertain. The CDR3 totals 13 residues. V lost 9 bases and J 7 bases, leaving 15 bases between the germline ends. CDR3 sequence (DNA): TGTGCCAGGTCGACCGGGGAGGGTGAAAAACTGTTTTTT. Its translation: CARSTGEGEKLFF.

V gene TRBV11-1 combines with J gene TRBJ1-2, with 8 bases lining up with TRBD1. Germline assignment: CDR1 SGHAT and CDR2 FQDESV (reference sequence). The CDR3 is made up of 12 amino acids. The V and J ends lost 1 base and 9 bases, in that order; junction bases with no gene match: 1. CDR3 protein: CASSLDRGSYTF. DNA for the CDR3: TGTGCCAGCAGCTTAGACAGGGGGAGCTACACCTTC.

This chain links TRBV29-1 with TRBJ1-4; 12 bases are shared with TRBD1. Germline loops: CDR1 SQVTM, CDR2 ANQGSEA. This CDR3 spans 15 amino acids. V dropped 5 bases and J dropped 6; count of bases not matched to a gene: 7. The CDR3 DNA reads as TGCAGCGTTTCCGGGACAGGGGGCGCACATGAAAAACTGTTTTTT. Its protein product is CSVSGTGGAHEKLFF.

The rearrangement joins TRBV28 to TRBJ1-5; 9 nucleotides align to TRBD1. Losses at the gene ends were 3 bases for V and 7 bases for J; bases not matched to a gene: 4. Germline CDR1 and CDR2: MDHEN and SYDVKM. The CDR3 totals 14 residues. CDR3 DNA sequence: TGTGCCAGCAGTTTGGGACAGGGATGGCAGCCCCAGCATTTT. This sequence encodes CASSLGQGWQPQHF.

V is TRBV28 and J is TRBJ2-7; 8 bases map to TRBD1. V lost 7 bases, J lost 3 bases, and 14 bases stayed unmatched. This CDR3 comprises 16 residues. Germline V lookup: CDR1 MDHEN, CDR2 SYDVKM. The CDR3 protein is CASTLSRTGPHYEQYF. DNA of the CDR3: TGTGCCAGCACCTTATCTAGGACAGGGCCTCACTACGAGCAGTACTTC.

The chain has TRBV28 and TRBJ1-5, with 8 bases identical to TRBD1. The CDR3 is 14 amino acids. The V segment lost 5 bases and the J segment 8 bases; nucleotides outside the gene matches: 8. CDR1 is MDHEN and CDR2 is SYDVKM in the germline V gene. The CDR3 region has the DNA TGTGCCAGCAGTCAAGGACAGGGTAGTGAGCCCCAGCATTTT. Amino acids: CASSQGQGSEPQHF.

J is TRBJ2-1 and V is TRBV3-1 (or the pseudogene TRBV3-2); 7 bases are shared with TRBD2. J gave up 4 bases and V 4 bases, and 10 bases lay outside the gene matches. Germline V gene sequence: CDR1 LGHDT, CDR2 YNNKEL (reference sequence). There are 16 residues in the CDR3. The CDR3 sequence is CASSPLTSEGYNEQFF. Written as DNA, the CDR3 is TGTGCCAGCAGCCCCTTAACTAGCGAGGGGTACAATGAGCAGTTCTTC.

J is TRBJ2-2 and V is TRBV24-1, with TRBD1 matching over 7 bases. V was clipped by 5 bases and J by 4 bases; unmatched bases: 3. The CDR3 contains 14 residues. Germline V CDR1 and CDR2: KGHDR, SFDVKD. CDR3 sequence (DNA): TGTGCCACCAGTGGACAGGGAATCACCGGGGAGCTGTTTTTT. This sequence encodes CATSGQGITGELFF.

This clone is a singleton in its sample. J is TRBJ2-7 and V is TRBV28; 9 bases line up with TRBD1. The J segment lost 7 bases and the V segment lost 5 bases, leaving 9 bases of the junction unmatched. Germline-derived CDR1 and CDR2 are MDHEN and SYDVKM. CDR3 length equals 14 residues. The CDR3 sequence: CASSNGDRAAEQYF. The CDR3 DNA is TGTGCCAGCAGTAACGGGGACAGGGCGGCTGAGCAGTACTTC.

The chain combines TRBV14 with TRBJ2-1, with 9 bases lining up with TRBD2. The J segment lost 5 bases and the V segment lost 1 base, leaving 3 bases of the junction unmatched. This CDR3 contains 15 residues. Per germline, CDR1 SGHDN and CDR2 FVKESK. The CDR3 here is CASSQGLAVNNEQFF. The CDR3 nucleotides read TGTGCCAGCAGCCAAGGACTAGCGGTAAACAATGAGCAGTTCTTC.

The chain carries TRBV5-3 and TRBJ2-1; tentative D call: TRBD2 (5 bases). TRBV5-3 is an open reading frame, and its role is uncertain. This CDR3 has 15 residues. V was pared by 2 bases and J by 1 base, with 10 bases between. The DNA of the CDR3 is TGTGCCAGAAGCTTAGCGGCTACATCCTACAATGAGCAGTTCTTC. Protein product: CARSLAATSYNEQFF.

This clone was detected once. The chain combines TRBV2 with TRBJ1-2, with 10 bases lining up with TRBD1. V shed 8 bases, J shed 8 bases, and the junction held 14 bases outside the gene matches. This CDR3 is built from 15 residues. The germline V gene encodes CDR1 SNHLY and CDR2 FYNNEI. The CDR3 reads CASASGTGVIFGYTF. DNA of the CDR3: TGTGCCAGCGCTTCCGGGACAGGGGTTATATTCGGCTACACCTTC. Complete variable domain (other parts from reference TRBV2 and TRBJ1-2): EPEVTQTPSHQVTQMGQEVILRCVPISNHLYFYWYRQILGQKVEFLVSFYNNEISEKSEIFDDQFSVERPDGSNFTLKIRSTKLEDSAMYFCASASGTGVIFGYTFGSGTRLTVV.

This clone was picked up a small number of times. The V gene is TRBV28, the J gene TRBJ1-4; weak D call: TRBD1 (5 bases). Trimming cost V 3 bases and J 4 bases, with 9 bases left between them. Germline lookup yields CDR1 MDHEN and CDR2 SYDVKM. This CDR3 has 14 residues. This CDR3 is CASSLRQFNEKLFF. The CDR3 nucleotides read TGTGCCAGCAGTTTGAGACAGTTTAATGAAAAACTGTTTTTT. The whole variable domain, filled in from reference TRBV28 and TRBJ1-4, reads DVKVTQSSRYLVKRTGEKVFLECVQDMDHENMFWYRQDPGLGLRLIYFSYDVKMKEKGDIPEGYSVSREKKERFSLILESASTNQTSMYLCASSLRQFNEKLFFGSGTQLSVL.

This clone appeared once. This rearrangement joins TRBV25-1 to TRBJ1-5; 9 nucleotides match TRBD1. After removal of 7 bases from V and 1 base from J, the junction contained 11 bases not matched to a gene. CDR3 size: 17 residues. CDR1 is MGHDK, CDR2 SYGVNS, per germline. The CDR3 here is CASTYRGRGGSNQPQHF. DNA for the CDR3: TGTGCCAGCACCTACAGGGGGCGCGGGGGCAGCAATCAGCCCCAGCATTTT.

CDR3 protein: CASSQDHEGQGAEAFF. The DNA of the CDR3 is TGTGCCAGCAGCCAAGATCACGAGGGACAGGGGGCTGAAGCTTTCTTT. The chain links TRBV4-2 to TRBJ1-1, with 11 bases that match TRBD1. Germline CDR1 reads LGHNA; CDR2 reads YNFKEQ. V was pared by 0 bases and J by 6 bases, with 6 bases of the junction left unmatched. This CDR3 spans 16 amino acids.

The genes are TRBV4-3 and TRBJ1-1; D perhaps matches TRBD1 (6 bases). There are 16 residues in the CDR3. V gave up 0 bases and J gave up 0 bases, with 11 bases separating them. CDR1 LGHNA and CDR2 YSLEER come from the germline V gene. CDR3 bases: TGCGCCAGCAGCCAAGATGCGGGGGGCCTGAACACTGAAGCTTTCTTT. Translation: CASSQDAGGLNTEAFF.

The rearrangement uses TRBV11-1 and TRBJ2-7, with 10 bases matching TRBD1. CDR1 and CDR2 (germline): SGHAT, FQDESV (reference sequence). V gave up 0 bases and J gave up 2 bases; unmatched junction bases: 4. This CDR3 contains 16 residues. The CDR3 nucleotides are TGTGCCAGCAGCTTAGCCTCGGGACAGGGGACCTACGAGCAGTACTTC. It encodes CASSLASGQGTYEQYF.

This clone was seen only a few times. The CDR3 DNA reads TGCGCCAGCAGCCAAGACCCCCTGAAGCGGACCTACGATGGGCAGTACTTC. This codes for CASSQDPLKRTYDGQYF. V is TRBV4-1 and J is TRBJ2-7, with D perhaps TRBD2 (5 bases). The ends were cut back, 0 bases at V and 9 bases at J, with 24 bases in the middle. The V gene's germline CDR1 is MGHRA and CDR2 YSYEKL. The CDR3 contains 17 residues.

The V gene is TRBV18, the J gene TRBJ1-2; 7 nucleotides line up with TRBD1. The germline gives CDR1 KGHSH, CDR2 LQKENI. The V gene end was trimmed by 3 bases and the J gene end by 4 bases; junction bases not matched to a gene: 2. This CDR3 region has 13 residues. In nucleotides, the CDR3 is TGTGCCAGCTCACCGACAGGGACCTATGGCTACACCTTC. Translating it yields CASSPTGTYGYTF.

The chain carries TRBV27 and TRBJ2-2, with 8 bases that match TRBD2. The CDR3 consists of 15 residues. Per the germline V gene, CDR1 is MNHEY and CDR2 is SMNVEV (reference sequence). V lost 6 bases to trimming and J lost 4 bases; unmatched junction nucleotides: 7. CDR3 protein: CASRPGLAGTGELFF. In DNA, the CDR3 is TGTGCCAGCAGGCCTGGACTAGCAGGCACCGGGGAGCTGTTTTTT.

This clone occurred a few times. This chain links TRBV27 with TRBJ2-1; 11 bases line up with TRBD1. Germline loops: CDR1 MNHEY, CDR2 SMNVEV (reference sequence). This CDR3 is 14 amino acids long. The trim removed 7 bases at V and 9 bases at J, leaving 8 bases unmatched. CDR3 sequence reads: CASMWTGGLGEQFF. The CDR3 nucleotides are TGTGCCAGCATGTGGACAGGGGGCTTGGGTGAGCAGTTCTTC.

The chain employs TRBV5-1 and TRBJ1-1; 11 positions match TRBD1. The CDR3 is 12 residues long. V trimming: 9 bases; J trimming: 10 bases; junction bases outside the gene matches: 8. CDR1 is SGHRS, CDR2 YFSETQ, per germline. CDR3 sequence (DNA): TGCGCCACTAACGGACAGGGGGCTGGAGCTTTCTTT. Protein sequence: CATNGQGAGAFF.

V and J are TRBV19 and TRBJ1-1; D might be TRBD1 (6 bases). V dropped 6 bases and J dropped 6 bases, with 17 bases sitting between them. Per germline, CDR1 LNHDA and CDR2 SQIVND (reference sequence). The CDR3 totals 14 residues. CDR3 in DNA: TGTGCCAGTAGCTCTCCAACAGGGACGCCTGAAGCTTTCTTT. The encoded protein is CASSSPTGTPEAFF.

The CDR3 coding sequence is TGCGCCAGCAGCCGTCAGGGTGATTCCCTTTATGGCTACACCTTC. Translated: CASSRQGDSLYGYTF. The V and J genes are TRBV4-1 and TRBJ1-2; maybe TRBD1 (5 bases). The CDR3 covers 15 residues. Trimming took 4 bases from V and 5 from J, leaving 17 bases between them. Germline CDR1 is MGHRA and CDR2 is YSYEKL.

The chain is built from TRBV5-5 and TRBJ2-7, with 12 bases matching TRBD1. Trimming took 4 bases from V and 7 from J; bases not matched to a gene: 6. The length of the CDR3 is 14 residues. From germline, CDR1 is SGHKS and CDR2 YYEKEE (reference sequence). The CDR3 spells CASSPGQGAREQYF. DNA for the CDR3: TGTGCCAGCAGCCCGGGACAGGGGGCGCGGGAGCAGTACTTC.

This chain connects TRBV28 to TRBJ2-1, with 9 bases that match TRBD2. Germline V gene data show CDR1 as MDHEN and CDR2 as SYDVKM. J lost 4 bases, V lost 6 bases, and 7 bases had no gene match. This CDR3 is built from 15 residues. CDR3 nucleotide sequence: TGTGCCAGCAGCCCCCTAGCGGGGCGATACAATGAGCAGTTCTTC. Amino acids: CASSPLAGRYNEQFF.

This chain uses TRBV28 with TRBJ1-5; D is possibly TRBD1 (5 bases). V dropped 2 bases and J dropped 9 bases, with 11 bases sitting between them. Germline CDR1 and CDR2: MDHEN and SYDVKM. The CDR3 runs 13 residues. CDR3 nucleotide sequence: TGTGCCAGCAGTTTAGACAGTGGCGGGCCCCAGCATTTT. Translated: CASSLDSGGPQHF.

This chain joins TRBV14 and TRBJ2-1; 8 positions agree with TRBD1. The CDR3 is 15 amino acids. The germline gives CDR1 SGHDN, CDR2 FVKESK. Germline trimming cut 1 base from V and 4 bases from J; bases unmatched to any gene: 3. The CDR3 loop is CASSQGRGQYNEQFF. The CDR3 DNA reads TGTGCCAGCAGCCAAGGCAGGGGGCAGTACAATGAGCAGTTCTTC.

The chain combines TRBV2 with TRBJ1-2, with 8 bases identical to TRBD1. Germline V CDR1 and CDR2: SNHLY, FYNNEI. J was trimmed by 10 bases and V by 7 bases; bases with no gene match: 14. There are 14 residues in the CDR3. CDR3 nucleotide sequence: TGTGCCAGCATGCTGGGGGCAGGGGGCTCAAACTACACCTTC. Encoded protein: CASMLGAGGSNYTF.

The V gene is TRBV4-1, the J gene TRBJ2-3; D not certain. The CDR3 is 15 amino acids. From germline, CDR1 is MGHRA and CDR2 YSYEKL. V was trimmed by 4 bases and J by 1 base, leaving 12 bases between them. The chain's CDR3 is CASSLLWSGTDTQYF. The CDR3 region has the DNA TGCGCCAGCAGCCTGCTCTGGAGCGGCACAGATACGCAGTATTTT.